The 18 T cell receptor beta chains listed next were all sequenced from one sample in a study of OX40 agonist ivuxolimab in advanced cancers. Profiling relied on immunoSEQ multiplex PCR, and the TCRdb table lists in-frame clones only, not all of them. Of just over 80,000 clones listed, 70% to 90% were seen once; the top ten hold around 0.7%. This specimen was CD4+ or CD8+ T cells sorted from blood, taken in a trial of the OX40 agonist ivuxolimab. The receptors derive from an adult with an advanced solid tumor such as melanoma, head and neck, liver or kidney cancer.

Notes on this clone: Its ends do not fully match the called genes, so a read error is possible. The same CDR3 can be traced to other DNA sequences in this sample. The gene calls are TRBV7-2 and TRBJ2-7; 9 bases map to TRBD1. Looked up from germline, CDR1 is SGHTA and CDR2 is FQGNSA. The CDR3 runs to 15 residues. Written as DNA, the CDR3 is TGTGCCAGCAGCTTATCGGGGACAGGGAGTTACGAACAGTACTTC. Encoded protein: CASSLSGTGSYEQYF.

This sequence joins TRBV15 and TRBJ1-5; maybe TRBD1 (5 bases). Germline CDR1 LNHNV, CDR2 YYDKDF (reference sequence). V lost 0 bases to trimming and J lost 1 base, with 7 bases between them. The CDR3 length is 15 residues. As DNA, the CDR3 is TGTGCCACCAGCAGAGATGGGGGGAGCAATCAGCCCCAGCATTTT. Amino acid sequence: CATSRDGGSNQPQHF.

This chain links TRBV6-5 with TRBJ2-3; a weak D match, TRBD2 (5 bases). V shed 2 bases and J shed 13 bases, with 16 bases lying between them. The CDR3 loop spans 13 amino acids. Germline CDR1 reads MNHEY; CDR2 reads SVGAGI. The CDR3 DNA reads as TGTGCCAGCAGTTACGCGAGCGGAAGAGGCGAGTATTTT. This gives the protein CASSYASGRGEYF.

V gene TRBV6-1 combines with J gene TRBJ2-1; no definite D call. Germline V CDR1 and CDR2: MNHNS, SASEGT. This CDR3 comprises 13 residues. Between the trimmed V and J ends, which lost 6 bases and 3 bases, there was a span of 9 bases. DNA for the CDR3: TGTGCCAGCAGGGCAGTCGACTACAATGAGCAGTTCTTC. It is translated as CASRAVDYNEQFF.

CDR3 nucleotide sequence: TGTGCCATCAGTGTCAATGCAGATACGCAGTATTTT. Translating gives CAISVNADTQYF. The V gene is TRBV10-3, the J gene TRBJ2-3; no definite D call. The germline V gene encodes CDR1 ENHRY and CDR2 SYGVKD. The V gene lost 4 bases and the J gene lost 4 bases, with 6 bases spanning the gap. CDR3 size: 12 residues.

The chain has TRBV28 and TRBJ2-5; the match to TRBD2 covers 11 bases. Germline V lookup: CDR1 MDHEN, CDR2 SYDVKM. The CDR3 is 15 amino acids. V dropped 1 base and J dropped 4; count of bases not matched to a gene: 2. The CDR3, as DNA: TGTGCCAGCAGTTTATCTAGCGGGGGGCGAGAGACCCAGTACTTC. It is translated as CASSLSSGGRETQYF.

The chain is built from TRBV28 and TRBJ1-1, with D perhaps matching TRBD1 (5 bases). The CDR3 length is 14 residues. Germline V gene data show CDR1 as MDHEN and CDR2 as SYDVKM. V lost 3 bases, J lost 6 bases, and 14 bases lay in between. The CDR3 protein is CASSFIREGAEAFF. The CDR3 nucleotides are TGTGCCAGCAGTTTTATCAGGGAGGGCGCTGAAGCTTTCTTT. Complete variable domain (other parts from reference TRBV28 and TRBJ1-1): DVKVTQSSRYLVKRTGEKVFLECVQDMDHENMFWYRQDPGLGLRLIYFSYDVKMKEKGDIPEGYSVSREKKERFSLILESASTNQTSMYLCASSFIREGAEAFFGQGTRLTVV.

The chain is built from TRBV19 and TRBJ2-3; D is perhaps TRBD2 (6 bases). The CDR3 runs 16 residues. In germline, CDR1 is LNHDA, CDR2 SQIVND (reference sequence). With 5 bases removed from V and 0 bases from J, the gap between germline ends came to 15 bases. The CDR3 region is CASSGSSVVSTDTQYF. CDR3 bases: TGTGCCAGTAGTGGGTCTAGCGTAGTAAGCACAGATACGCAGTATTTT.

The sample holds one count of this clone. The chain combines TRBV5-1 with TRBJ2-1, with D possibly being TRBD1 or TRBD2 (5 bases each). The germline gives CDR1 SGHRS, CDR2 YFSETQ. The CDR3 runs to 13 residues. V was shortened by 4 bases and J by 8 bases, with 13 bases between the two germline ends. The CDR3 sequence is CASSILGRDEQFF. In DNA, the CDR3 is TGCGCCAGCAGCATCTTGGGACGGGATGAGCAGTTCTTC.

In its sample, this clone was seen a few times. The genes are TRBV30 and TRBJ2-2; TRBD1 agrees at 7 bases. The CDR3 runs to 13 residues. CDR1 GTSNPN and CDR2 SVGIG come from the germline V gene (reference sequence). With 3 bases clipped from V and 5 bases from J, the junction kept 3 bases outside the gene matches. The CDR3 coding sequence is TGTGCCTGGAGAGTCAGGGGGACCGGGGAGCTGTTTTTT. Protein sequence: CAWRVRGTGELFF.

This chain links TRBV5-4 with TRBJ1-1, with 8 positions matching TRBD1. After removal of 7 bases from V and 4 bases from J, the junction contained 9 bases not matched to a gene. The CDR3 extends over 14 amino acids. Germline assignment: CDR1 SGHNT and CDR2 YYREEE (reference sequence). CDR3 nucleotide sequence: TGTGCCAGCGTCCTACAGGGGGGGCCCACTGAAGCTTTCTTT. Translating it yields CASVLQGGPTEAFF.

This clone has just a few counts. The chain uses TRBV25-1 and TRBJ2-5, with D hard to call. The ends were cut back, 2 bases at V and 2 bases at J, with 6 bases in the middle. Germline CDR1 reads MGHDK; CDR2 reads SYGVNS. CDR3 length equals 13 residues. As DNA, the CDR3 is TGTGCCAGCAGTGAAGTCAGGCAAGAGACCCAGTACTTC. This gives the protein CASSEVRQETQYF.

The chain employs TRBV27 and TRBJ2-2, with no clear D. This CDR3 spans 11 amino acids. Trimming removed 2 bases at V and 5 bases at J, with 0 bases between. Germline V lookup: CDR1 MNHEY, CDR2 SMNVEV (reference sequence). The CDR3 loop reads CASSLTGELFF. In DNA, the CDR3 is TGTGCCAGCAGTTTAACCGGGGAGCTGTTTTTT.

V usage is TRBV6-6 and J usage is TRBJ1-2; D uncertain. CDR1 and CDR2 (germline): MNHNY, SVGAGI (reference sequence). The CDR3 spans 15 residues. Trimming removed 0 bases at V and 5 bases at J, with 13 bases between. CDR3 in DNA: TGTGCCAGCAGTTACTCCGAGCCAAGAGGTTATGGCTACACCTTC. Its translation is CASSYSEPRGYGYTF.

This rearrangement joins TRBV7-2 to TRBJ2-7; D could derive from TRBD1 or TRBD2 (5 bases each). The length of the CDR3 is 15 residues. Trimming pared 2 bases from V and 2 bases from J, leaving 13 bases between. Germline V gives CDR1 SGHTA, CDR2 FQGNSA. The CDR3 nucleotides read TGTGCCAGCAGCTTATCCCGGGACCAAACCTACGAGCAGTACTTC. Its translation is CASSLSRDQTYEQYF.

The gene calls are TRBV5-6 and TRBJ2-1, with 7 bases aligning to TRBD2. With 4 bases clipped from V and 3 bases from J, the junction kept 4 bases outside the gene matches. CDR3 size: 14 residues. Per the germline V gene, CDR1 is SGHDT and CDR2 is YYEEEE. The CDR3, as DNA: TGTGCCAGCAGCCTGGGAGGGCTCTACAATGAGCAGTTCTTC. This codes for CASSLGGLYNEQFF.

CDR3 protein: CASSLGQGDYTF. The CDR3 coding sequence is TGTGCCAGCAGCTTAGGACAGGGGGACTACACCTTC. The V and J genes are TRBV7-2 and TRBJ1-2; 9 nucleotides line up with TRBD1. Germline assignment: CDR1 SGHTA and CDR2 FQGNSA. This CDR3 region has 12 residues. With 1 base clipped from V and 10 bases from J, the junction kept 1 base outside the gene matches.

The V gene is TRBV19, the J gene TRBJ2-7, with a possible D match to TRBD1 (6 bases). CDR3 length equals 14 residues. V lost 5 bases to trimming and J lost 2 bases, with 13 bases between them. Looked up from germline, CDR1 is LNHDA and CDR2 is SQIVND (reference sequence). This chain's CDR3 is CASSFRTGTYEQYF. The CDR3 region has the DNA TGTGCCAGTAGTTTTCGTACAGGGACCTACGAGCAGTACTTC. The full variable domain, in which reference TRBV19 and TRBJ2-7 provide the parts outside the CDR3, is DGGITQSPKYLFRKEGQNVTLSCEQNLNHDAMYWYRQDPGQGLRLIYYSQIVNDFQKGDIAEGYSVSREKKESFPLTVTSAQKNPTAFYLCASSFRTGTYEQYFGPGTRLTVT.